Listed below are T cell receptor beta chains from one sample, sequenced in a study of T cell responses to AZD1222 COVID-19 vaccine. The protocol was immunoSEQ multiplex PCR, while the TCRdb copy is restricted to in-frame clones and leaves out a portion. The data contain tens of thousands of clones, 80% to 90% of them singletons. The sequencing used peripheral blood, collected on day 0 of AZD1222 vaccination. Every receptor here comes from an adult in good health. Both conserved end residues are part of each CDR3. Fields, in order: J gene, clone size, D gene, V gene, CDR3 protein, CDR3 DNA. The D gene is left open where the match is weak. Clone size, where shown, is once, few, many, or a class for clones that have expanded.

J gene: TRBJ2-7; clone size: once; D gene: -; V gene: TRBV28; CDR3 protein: CASIPEGFGSYEQYF; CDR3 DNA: TGTGCCAGCATCCCGGAGGGTTTCGGCTCCTACGAGCAGTACTTC
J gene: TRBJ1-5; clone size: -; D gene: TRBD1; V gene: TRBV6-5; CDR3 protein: CASSVTGGDQPQHF; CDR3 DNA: TGTGCCAGCAGCGTAACAGGGGGCGATCAGCCCCAGCATTTT
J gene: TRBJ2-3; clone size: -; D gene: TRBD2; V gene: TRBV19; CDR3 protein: CATTAGLGAPDTQYF; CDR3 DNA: TGTGCCACCACAGCGGGACTAGGTGCTCCAGATACGCAGTATTTT
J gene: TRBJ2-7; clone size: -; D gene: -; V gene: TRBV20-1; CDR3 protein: CSAREGLQYF; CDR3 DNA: TGCAGTGCTAGAGAGGGCTTACAGTACTTC
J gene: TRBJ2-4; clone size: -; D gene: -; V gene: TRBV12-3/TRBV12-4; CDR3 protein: CASSLAPQGIQYF; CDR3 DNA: TGTGCCAGCAGTTTGGCGCCTCAGGGTATTCAGTACTTC
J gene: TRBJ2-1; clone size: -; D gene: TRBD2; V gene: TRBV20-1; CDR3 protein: CSASSGGGPSYNEQFF; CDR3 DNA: TGCAGTGCTAGTTCAGGCGGGGGTCCCTCCTACAATGAGCAGTTCTTC
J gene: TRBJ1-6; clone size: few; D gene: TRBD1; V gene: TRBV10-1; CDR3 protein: CASSEHKGQGFHNSPLHF; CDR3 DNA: TGCGCCAGCAGTGAGCACAAGGGACAGGGCTTCCATAATTCACCCCTCCACTTT
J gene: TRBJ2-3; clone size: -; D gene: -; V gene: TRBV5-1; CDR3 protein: CASSWEGSPGEDTQYF; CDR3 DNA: TGCGCCAGCAGCTGGGAAGGGTCCCCAGGCGAAGATACGCAGTATTTT
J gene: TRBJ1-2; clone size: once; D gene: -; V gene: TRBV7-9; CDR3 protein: CASSLQAGESYGYTF; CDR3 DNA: TGTGCCAGCAGCTTACAGGCAGGCGAGTCGTATGGCTACACCTTC
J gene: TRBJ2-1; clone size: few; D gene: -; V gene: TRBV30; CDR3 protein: CAWSPLGDRNEQFF; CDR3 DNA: TGTGCCTGGAGCCCACTGGGGGATCGGAATGAGCAGTTCTTC
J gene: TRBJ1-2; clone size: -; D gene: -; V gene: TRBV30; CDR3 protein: CAWSLTGYGYTF; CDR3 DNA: TGTGCCTGGAGCCTTACAGGGTATGGCTACACCTTC
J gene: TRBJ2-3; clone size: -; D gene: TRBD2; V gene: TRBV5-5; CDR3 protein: CASSLISGGTVDTQYF; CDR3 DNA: TGTGCCAGCAGCTTGATCAGCGGGGGCACAGTGGATACGCAGTATTTT
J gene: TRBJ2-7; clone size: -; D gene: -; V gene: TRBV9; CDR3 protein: CASSAGYSYSYEQYF; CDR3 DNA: TGTGCCAGCAGCGCTGGATACAGCTACTCCTACGAGCAGTACTTC
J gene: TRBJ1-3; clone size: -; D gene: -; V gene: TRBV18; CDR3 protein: CASSPAQGSGISGNTIYF; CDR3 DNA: TGTGCCAGCTCACCAGCCCAGGGCAGCGGAATCTCTGGAAACACCATATATTTT
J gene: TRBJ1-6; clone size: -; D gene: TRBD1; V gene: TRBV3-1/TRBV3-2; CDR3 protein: CASSHGTGDSPLHF; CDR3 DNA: TGTGCCAGCAGCCACGGGACAGGGGATTCACCCCTCCACTTT
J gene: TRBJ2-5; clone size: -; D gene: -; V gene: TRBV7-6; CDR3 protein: CASSLVKGETQYF; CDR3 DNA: TGTGCCAGCAGCTTAGTTAAGGGAGAGACCCAGTACTTC
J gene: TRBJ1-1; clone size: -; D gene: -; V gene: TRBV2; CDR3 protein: CASKAQVQTEAFF; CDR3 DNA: TGTGCCAGCAAAGCCCAAGTGCAGACTGAAGCTTTCTTT
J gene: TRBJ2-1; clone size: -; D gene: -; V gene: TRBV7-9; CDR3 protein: CASSLIHEQFF; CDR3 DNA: TGTGCCAGCAGCTTAATCCATGAGCAGTTCTTC
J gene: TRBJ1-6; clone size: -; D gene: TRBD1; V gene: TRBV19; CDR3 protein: CASSTQTGVGSPLHF; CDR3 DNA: TGTGCCAGTAGTACGCAAACAGGGGTGGGTTCACCCCTCCACTTT
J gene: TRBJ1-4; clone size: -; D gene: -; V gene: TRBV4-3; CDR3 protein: CASSQDVMIGGVKEKLFF; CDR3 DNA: TGCGCCAGCAGCCAAGATGTCATGATCGGGGGCGTGAAGGAAAAACTGTTTTTT
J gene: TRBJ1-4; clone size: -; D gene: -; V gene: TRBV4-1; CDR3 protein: CASSQVERQSLPKLFF; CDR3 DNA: TGCGCCAGCAGCCAAGTAGAACGACAGAGTCTGCCTAAACTGTTTTTT
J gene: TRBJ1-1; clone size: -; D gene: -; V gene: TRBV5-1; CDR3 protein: CASSLGVNTEAFF; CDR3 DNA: TGCGCCAGCAGCTTGGGGGTGAACACTGAAGCTTTCTTT
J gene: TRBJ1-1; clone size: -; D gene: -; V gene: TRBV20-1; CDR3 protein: CSAPPGEAFF; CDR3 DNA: TGCAGTGCTCCCCCGGGTGAAGCTTTCTTT
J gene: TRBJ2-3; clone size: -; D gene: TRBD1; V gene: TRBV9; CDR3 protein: CASSRDRGSDTQYF; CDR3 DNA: TGTGCCAGCAGCCGGGACAGGGGGTCAGATACGCAGTATTTT
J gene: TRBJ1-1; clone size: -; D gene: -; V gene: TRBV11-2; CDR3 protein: CASSLDPFGGNTEAFF; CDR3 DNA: TGTGCCAGCAGCTTAGATCCTTTCGGGGGGAACACTGAAGCTTTCTTT
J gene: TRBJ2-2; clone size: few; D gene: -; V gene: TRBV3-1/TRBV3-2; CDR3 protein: CASSQEDGELFF; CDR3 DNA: TGTGCCAGCAGCCAGGAGGACGGGGAGCTGTTTTTT
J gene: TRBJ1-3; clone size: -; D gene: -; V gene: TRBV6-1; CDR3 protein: CASSDQVYSGNTIYF; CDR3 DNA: TGTGCCAGCAGTGACCAGGTGTACTCTGGAAACACCATATATTTT
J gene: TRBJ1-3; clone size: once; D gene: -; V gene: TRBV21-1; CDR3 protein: CASSKERGRWTGVGGNTIYF; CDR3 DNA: TGTGCCAGCAGCAAAGAAAGGGGTCGATGGACAGGGGTAGGCGGAAACACCATATATTTT
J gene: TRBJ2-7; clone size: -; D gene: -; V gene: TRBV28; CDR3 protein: CASSSFTTLASYEQYF; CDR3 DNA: TGTGCCAGCAGTTCCTTCACGACTCTAGCGAGCTACGAGCAGTACTTC
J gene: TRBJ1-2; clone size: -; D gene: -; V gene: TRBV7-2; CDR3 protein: CASSPEGYNYGYTF; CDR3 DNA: TGTGCCAGCAGCCCCGAGGGTTATAACTATGGCTACACCTTC
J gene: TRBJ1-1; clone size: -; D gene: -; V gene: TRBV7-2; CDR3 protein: CASSFPPGVPEAFF; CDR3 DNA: TGTGCCAGCAGCTTCCCCCCGGGGGTCCCCGAAGCTTTCTTT
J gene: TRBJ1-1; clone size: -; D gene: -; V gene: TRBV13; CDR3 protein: CASSQGQNTEAFF; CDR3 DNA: TGTGCCAGCAGCCAGGGACAGAACACTGAAGCTTTCTTT
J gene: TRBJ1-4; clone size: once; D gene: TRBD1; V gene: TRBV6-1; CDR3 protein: CASSGNRGSTNEKLFF; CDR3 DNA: TGTGCCAGCAGTGGAAACAGGGGGTCTACTAATGAAAAACTGTTTTTT
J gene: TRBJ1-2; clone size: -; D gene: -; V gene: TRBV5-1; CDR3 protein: CASSLGVQGVGTDGYTF; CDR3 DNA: TGCGCCAGCAGCTTGGGGGTACAGGGTGTCGGCACGGATGGCTACACCTTC
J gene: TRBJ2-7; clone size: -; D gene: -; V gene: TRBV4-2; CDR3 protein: CASSQGQGTYEQYF; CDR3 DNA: TGTGCCAGCAGCCAAGGCCAGGGTACCTACGAGCAGTACTTC
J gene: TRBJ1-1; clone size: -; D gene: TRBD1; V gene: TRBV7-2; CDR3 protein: CASRGQGQPRNTEAFF; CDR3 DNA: TGTGCCAGCAGGGGACAGGGGCAACCTCGGAACACTGAAGCTTTCTTT
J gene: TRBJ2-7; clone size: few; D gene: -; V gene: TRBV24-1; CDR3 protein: CATSSHSGYEQYF; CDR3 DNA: TGTGCCACCAGTTCCCACAGCGGCTACGAGCAGTACTTC
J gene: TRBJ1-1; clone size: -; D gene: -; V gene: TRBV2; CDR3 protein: CASSETPMNTEAFF; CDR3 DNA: TGTGCCAGCAGTGAAACACCTATGAACACTGAAGCTTTCTTT
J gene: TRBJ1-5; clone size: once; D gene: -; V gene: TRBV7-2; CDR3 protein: CASSLGGWYSNQPQHF; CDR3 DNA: TGTGCCAGCAGCTTAGGTGGATGGTATAGCAATCAGCCCCAGCATTTT
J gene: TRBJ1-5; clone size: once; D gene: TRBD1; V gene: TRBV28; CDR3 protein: CASSETGVVGNQPQHF; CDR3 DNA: TGTGCCAGCAGTGAAACAGGGGTCGTAGGAAATCAGCCCCAGCATTTT
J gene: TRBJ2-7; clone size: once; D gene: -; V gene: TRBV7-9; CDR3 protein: CASSKVVPYEQYF; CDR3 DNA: TGTGCCAGCAGCAAGGTAGTCCCCTACGAGCAGTACTTC
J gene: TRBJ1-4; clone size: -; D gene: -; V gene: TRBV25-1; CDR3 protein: CASSPVGDNNEKLFF; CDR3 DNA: TGTGCCAGCAGTCCGGTAGGGGACAATAATGAAAAACTGTTTTTT
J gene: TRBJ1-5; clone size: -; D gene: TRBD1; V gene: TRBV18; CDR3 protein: CASSLDREAQHF; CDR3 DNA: TGTGCCAGCTCACTAGACAGGGAAGCCCAGCATTTT
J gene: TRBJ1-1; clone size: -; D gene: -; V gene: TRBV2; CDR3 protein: CASTPQAPAFF; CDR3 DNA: TGTGCCAGCACCCCTCAGGCCCCGGCTTTCTTT
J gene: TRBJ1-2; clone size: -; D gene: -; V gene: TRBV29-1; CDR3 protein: CSVRTANYGYTF; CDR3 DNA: TGCAGCGTCAGGACAGCTAACTATGGCTACACCTTC
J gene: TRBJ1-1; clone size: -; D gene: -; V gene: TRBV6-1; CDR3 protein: CASSATLTGSPMNTEAFF; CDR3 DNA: TGTGCCAGCAGTGCCACCCTCACAGGATCCCCTATGAACACTGAAGCTTTCTTT
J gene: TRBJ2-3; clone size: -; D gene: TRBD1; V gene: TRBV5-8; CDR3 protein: CASSPRTGADTQYF; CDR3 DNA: TGTGCCAGCAGCCCACGGACAGGGGCAGATACGCAGTATTTT
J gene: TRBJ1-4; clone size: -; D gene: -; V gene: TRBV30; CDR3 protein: CAWRSAPTFNEKLFF; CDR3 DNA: TGTGCCTGGAGGTCCGCCCCGACGTTTAATGAAAAACTGTTTTTT
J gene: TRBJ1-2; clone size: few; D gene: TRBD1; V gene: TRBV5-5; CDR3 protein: CASSLGNRGQDLYGYTF; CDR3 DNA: TGTGCCAGCAGCTTGGGCAACCGCGGACAGGATCTATATGGCTACACCTTC
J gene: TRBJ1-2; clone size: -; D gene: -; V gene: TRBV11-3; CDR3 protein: CASRVQGDGYTF; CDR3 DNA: TGTGCCAGCAGAGTACAGGGAGATGGCTACACCTTC
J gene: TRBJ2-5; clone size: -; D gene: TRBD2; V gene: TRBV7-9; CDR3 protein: CASRSGTSVAETQYF; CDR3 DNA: TGTGCCAGCAGGTCCGGGACTAGCGTAGCAGAGACCCAGTACTTC
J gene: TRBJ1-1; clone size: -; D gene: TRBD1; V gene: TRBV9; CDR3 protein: CASSPQSGTAEAFF; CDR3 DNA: TGTGCCAGCAGCCCCCAAAGCGGGACAGCTGAAGCTTTCTTT